The 20 T cell receptor beta chains below come from one sample, sequenced in a study of PD-L1 blockade in urothelial cancer (dated 2017 in TCRdb). The library was made by the immunoSEQ multiplex PCR assay. TCRdb stores this immuneACCESS table with in-frame sequences only. Part of the clones is absent; in the studies checked, under half of the shortfall reflects unresolved V genes, and no reason is known for the rest. Within this sample are 50,000 or so clones, with approximately 83% of them counted one time only. The ten largest clonotypes hold around 15% of the sample. Sequencing used PBMCs, obtained around atezolizumab (anti-PD-L1) treatment. The receptors stem from a man aged 60 to 69 with urothelial cancer.

This clone has a handful of counts. V is TRBV6-4 and J is TRBJ2-6; weak D call: TRBD1 (6 bases). This CDR3 is built from 15 residues. CDR1 is MRHNA, CDR2 SNTAGT, per germline. V was shortened by 2 bases and J by 4 bases, with 9 bases between the two germline ends. This chain's CDR3 is CASSDEGVGANVLTF. The CDR3 nucleotides are TGTGCCAGCAGTGACGAGGGGGTGGGGGCCAACGTCCTGACTTTC.

The rearrangement links TRBV5-1 to TRBJ2-2; D might be TRBD1 (6 bases). Germline CDR1 reads SGHRS; CDR2 reads YFSETQ. This CDR3 is built from 13 residues. Trimming cost V 0 bases and J 6 bases, with 6 bases left between them. The CDR3 protein is CASSLEGAGELFF. CDR3 bases: TGCGCCAGCAGCTTGGAGGGGGCCGGGGAGCTGTTTTTT.

The CDR3 loop reads CASSLDLGRVTEAFF. The DNA of the CDR3 is TGTGCCAGCAGCTTGGACCTGGGGAGGGTCACTGAAGCTTTCTTT. This chain joins TRBV5-4 and TRBJ1-1, with D uncertain. Trimming removed 0 bases at V and 4 bases at J, with 13 bases between. Germline V gene lookup returns CDR1 SGHNT and CDR2 YYREEE (reference sequence). The CDR3 spans 15 residues.

The CDR3: CASSPREGTGGRNTEAFF. The CDR3 bases are TGTGCCAGCAGCCCTCGGGAGGGGACAGGGGGCAGGAACACTGAAGCTTTCTTT. The chain employs TRBV7-2 and TRBJ1-1, with 12 bases lining up with TRBD1. Germline V gene sequence: CDR1 SGHTA, CDR2 FQGNSA. CDR3 length: 18 amino acids. The V segment lost 5 bases and the J segment 1 base; nucleotides outside the gene matches: 11. Looking up the rest from reference TRBV7-2 and TRBJ1-1 gives the full variable domain: GAGVSQSPSNKVTEKGKDVELRCDPISGHTALYWYRQSLGQGLEFLIYFQGNSAPDKSGLPSDRFSAERTGGSVSTLTIQRTQQEDSAVYLCASSPREGTGGRNTEAFFGQGTRLTVV.

This chain links TRBV6-5 with TRBJ2-3; possibly TRBD1 for D (5 bases). V was shortened by 2 bases and J by 3 bases, with 9 bases between the two germline ends. The CDR3 consists of 14 residues. CDR1 MNHEY and CDR2 SVGAGI come from the germline V gene. The CDR3 sequence is CASSYRGKTDTQYF. Written as DNA, the CDR3 is TGTGCCAGCAGTTACAGGGGTAAGACAGATACGCAGTATTTT.

V and J are TRBV5-1 and TRBJ2-5, with 8 bases lining up with TRBD2. Germline assignment: CDR1 SGHRS and CDR2 YFSETQ. The CDR3 has 16 amino acids. V lost 4 bases and J lost 5; bases outside the gene matches: 13. CDR3 in amino acids: CASSPGGGAPPETQYF. The CDR3 DNA reads TGCGCCAGCAGCCCGGGAGGGGGGGCCCCCCCGGAGACCCAGTACTTC.

Here the CDR3 DNA reads TGCGCCAGCAGCTTGGCCGACAGGGGGTCCTATGGCTACACCTTC. It codes for CASSLADRGSYGYTF. The rearrangement joins TRBV5-1 to TRBJ1-2; 9 bases map to TRBD1. The CDR3 length is 15 residues. The junction had 4 bases not matched to a gene; V was cut back by 0 bases and J by 4 bases. Germline V gene sequence: CDR1 SGHRS, CDR2 YFSETQ.

The chain couples TRBV11-2 to TRBJ2-7; no definite D call. The germline CDR1 and CDR2 sequences are SGHAT and FQNNGV. The CDR3 contains 13 residues. V was shortened by 1 base and J by 9 bases, with 13 bases between the two germline ends. Written as DNA, the CDR3 is TGTGCCAGCAGCTTAGCCCTCAGTTCAGGGCAGTACTTC. As protein: CASSLALSSGQYF.

V is TRBV6-1 and J is TRBJ1-1; D is undetermined. The germline gives CDR1 MNHNS, CDR2 SASEGT. The CDR3 is made up of 10 amino acids. Deletions cut 9 bases from V and 4 bases from J, with 6 bases between. DNA for the CDR3: TGTGCCAGTCCGGGCACTGAAGCTTTCTTT. Its translation: CASPGTEAFF.

This clone was seen a handful of times. The chain uses TRBV10-1 and TRBJ1-5, with D maybe TRBD1 (5 bases). CDR3 length: 12 amino acids. V lost 2 bases and J lost 9, with 8 bases in between. Germline V gene lookup returns CDR1 WNHNN and CDR2 SYGVQD (reference sequence). The CDR3 spells CASSEQGLPQHF. The CDR3 DNA reads as TGCGCCAGCAGTGAGCAGGGTCTGCCCCAGCATTTT.

The chain is built from TRBV7-2 and TRBJ2-7; 11 bases are a match to TRBD2. CDR1 and CDR2 from the germline V gene are SGHTA and FQGNSA. The CDR3 consists of 15 residues. V gave up 5 bases and J gave up 2 bases; unmatched junction bases: 5. The CDR3 loop reads CASSPSGRNPYEQYF. CDR3 nucleotide sequence: TGTGCCAGCAGCCCTAGCGGGAGGAACCCCTACGAGCAGTACTTC.

The CDR3 DNA follows: TGTGCCAGCAAGTTAGGACAGGGGGCTTCTAATGAGCAGTTCTTC. Amino acids: CASKLGQGASNEQFF. The V and J genes are TRBV27 and TRBJ2-1; 11 nucleotides align to TRBD1. The CDR3 consists of 15 residues. The germline CDR1 and CDR2 sequences are MNHEY and SMNVEV (reference sequence). V lost 7 bases to trimming and J lost 7 bases; unmatched junction nucleotides: 9.

V is TRBV5-6 and J is TRBJ1-1; 9 nucleotides agree with TRBD1. CDR1 is SGHDT, CDR2 YYEEEE, per germline. The V gene end was trimmed by 3 bases and the J gene end by 5 bases; junction bases not matched to a gene: 14. This CDR3 has 17 residues. The CDR3 coding sequence is TGTGCCAGCAGCTCCGCCTTTTGGGACAGGGTTGCTACTGAAGCTTTCTTT. Encoded protein: CASSSAFWDRVATEAFF.

This chain connects TRBV4-1 to TRBJ2-3, with 10 positions matching TRBD2. V shed 1 base, J shed 4 bases, and the junction held 11 bases outside the gene matches. Germline-derived CDR1 and CDR2 are MGHRA and YSYEKL. The CDR3 consists of 18 residues. The CDR3 protein is CASSQGRIAGGVADTQYF. The DNA of the CDR3 is TGCGCCAGCAGCCAAGGGAGGATAGCGGGAGGAGTAGCAGATACGCAGTATTTT.

The V call is TRBV28, the J call TRBJ1-4; 9 bases are a match to TRBD1. CDR1 and CDR2 from the germline V gene are MDHEN and SYDVKM. The J segment lost 5 bases and the V segment lost 6 bases, leaving 4 bases of the junction unmatched. This CDR3 spans 14 amino acids. CDR3 loop: CASRTGGENEKLFF. The CDR3 coding sequence is TGTGCCAGCAGAACAGGGGGCGAGAATGAAAAACTGTTTTTT.

V is TRBV7-8 and J is TRBJ1-5; no clear D gene. CDR1 SGHVS and CDR2 FQNEAQ come from the germline V gene. V was cut by 0 bases and J by 3 bases, with 9 bases left in between. The CDR3 is made up of 15 amino acids. The CDR3, as DNA: TGTGCCAGCAGCTTAGCCGTACATAACAATCAGCCCCAGCATTTT. This codes for CASSLAVHNNQPQHF.

This chain connects TRBV7-9 to TRBJ2-2; 9 nucleotides match TRBD1. The CDR3 contains 17 residues. V was clipped by 5 bases and J by 2 bases; unmatched bases: 9. Germline V lookup: CDR1 SEHNR, CDR2 FQNEAQ (reference sequence). The CDR3 DNA is TGTGCCAGCAGCCGATACCGGGACAGGGTAAACACCGGGGAGCTGTTTTTT. It is translated as CASSRYRDRVNTGELFF.

This chain connects TRBV6-5 to TRBJ2-7; D is uncertain. This CDR3 is built from 14 residues. V lost 0 bases to trimming and J lost 4 bases, with 10 bases between them. Germline V CDR1 and CDR2: MNHEY, SVGAGI. Here the CDR3 DNA reads TGTGCCAGCAGTTACTCGTCCAAGCTGTACGAGCAGTACTTC. Its protein is CASSYSSKLYEQYF.

This clone was found many times. The chain uses TRBV28 and TRBJ2-7; perhaps TRBD1 as D (5 bases). The CDR3 sequence is 12 residues long. Germline CDR1 and CDR2: MDHEN and SYDVKM. V was pared by 2 bases and J by 6 bases, with 8 bases between. DNA for the CDR3: TGTGCCAGCAGTTTAGAGACAGCCGAGCAGTACTTC. It is translated as CASSLETAEQYF.

This clone was counted only a few times. The rearrangement links TRBV19 to TRBJ2-7; D may be TRBD2 (5 bases). V was shortened by 3 bases and J by 6 bases, with 12 bases between the two germline ends. This CDR3 comprises 13 residues. Germline V gene lookup returns CDR1 LNHDA and CDR2 SQIVND (reference sequence). The CDR3: CASSMAEGFEQYF. CDR3 DNA: TGTGCCAGTAGTATGGCAGAGGGATTCGAGCAGTACTTC.